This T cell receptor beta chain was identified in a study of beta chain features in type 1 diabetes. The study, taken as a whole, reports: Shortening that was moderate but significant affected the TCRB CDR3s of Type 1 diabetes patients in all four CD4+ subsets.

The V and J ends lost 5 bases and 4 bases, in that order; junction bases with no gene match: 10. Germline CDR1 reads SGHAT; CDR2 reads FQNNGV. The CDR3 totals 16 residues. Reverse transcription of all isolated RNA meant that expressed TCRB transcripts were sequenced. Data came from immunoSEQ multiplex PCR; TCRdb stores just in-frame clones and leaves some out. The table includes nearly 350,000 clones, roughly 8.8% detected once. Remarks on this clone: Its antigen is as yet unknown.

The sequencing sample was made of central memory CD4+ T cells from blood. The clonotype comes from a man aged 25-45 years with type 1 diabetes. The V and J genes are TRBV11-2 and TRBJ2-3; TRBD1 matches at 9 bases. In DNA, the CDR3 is TGTGCCAGCAGCCCCATAGGGACAGGGCAAGCAGATACGCAGTATTTT. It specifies CASSPIGTGQADTQYF. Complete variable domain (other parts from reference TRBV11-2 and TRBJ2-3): EAGVAQSPRYKIIEKRQSVAFWCNPISGHATLYWYQQILGQGPKLLIQFQNNGVVDDSQLPKDRFSAERLKGVDSTLKIQPAKLEDSAVYLCASSPIGTGQADTQYFGPGTRLTVL.